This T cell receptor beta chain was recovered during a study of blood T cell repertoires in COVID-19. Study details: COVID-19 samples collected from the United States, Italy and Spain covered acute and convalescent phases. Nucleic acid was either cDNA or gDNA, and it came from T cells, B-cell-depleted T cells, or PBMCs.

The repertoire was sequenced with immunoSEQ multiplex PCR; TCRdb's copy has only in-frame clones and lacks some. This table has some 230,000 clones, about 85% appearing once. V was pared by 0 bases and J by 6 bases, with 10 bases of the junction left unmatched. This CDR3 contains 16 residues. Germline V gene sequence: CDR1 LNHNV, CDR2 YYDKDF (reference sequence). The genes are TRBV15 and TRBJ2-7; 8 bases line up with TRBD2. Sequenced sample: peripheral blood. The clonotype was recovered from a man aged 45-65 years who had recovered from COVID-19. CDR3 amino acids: CATSRDLGRALPEQYF. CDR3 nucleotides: TGTGCCACCAGCAGAGATCTCGGGAGGGCCCTCCCCGAGCAGTACTTC.